This TCR beta chain originates from a study of blood T cell repertoires in COVID-19 (dated by TCRdb to between 2020 and 2021). For the wider study: Samples covering the acute and convalescent phases of COVID-19 were provided by collaborators in the United States, Italy and Spain. The dataset comprised deeply sampled blood TCRbeta repertoires from subjects exposed to, actively infected with, or recovered from COVID-19. The samples were drawn from two sources: the first 160 participants of the ongoing ImmuneRACE study, and 1,000 to 1,500 subjects contributed by 6 global collaborators. A freely available public database, intended as a resource for researchers studying the immune response to SARS-CoV-2, is where the repertoires were released. A de-identified subject ID, COVID-19 status, age in years and sex were almost always included in the sample metadata. Where available, HLA class I and class II types were taken from metadata supplied by the sample provider and were not determined by assay-based typing. The prospective study material was composed of cDNA or gDNA derived from T cells, B-cell-depleted T cells, or PBMCs.

A remark on this clone: What antigen it recognizes has not been identified. Per-base qualities were not stored, and no clone one base away is much larger.

The CDR3 holds 17 amino acids from the cysteine to the phenylalanine. Just CDR3 DNA is preserved here, 51 bases in frame from base 1. V lost 0 bases and J lost 7 bases; the stretch between them is 22 bases long. CDR1 and CDR2 were assigned from the germline V gene as KGHSH and LQKENI. Collaborating institutions collected whole blood in K2EDTA tubes following their own protocols. For TCRbeta analysis, collaborator samples were shipped as frozen whole blood, as isolated PBMCs, or as DNA extracted from either sample type. TCRbeta CDR3 regions were amplified from genomic DNA using the immunoSEQ Assay, a bias-controlled multiplex PCR. The study's processing was this. The number of nucleated cells in each sample was estimated from the amplification of reference gene primers within the assay. Sequence reads were collapsed and filtered to measure the absolute abundance of every unique TCRbeta CDR3 rearrangement. For each sample, productive Simpson clonality was calculated as the square root of Simpson's diversity index across productive rearrangements. Not all clones reach the TCRdb copy of this immuneACCESS table, which keeps in-frame sequences only. Checked studies attribute under half of the gap to unresolved V genes and leave the rest unexplained. That table gives V, J and clone size, and the DNA gave D and trimming. The sample profile shows some 110,000 clones; around 83% of them were found once. Approximately 1.5% of the sample rests with the top ten.

The research as a whole found: How much clinical and demographic metadata was included differed by source and by participant, and the metadata was provided uncurated.

The material sequenced was peripheral blood. The sequence came from a man between 35 and 55 years old with acute or convalescent COVID-19. The sequence links TRBV18 to TRBJ2-7; the D gene is possibly TRBD1, with 6 bases matching. The CDR3 corresponds to CASSPPQKQLNRVEQYF. The DNA sequence is TGTGCCAGCTCACCACCCCAAAAGCAGTTAAACAGGGTTGAGCAGTACTTC.